This TCR beta chain stems from a study of OX40 agonist ivuxolimab in advanced cancers. As for the study more broadly: Ivuxolimab was an agonistic, fully human IgG2 monoclonal antibody directed against OX40 (CD134), a costimulatory receptor. Intravenous ivuxolimab was administered to patients every 2 weeks at six dose levels: 0.01, 0.1, 0.3, 1.5, 3 and 10 mg/kg. Of the approximately 50 dose-escalation patients, hepatocellular carcinoma was present in around 20, melanoma in roughly 15, renal cell carcinoma in 9 and head and neck cancer in 9. The dose-escalation cohort was 82.7% male with a mean age of approximately 60 years, ranging from roughly 23 to 79. Patients were allowed to have had prior anti-PD-1, anti-PD-L1 or anti-CTLA-4 therapy, and more than 30% of the dose-escalation patients had previously received checkpoint inhibitors. Three dose-escalation patients achieved partial responses, one with hepatocellular carcinoma and two with cutaneous melanoma. Peripheral TCRbeta sequencing aimed to test whether ivuxolimab altered TCR sequence diversity and caused clonal T-cell expansion. The monotherapy dose-escalation portion (N ≈ 55 patients) of the phase I ivuxolimab trial is reported in the paper. The investigation overall reported the following: The antigen specificity of the peripheral T cells that underwent clonal expansion was not determined. At doses of 0.1 to 3.0 mg/kg, clonal expansion of both CD4+ and CD8+ blood T cells was observed from baseline to week 6. After ivuxolimab, more expanded clones were found on average in CD8+ T cells than in CD4+ T cells. Low levels of normalized T-cell clonal expansion were also shown by some nonresponding patients. In the 0.1-3.0 mg/kg groups, partial responders had among the lowest normalized peripheral clonal expansion, particularly in CD8+ T cells.

Genomic DNA was extracted from sorted cells for sequencing of the TCRbeta CDR3 region. TCRbeta CDR3 regions were sequenced using the immunoSEQ Assay. The immuneACCESS repertoire file appears here via TCRdb, limited to in-frame rearrangements. These files lack a portion of the clones; in checked studies, under half of the deficit traces to unresolved V genes, and the cause of the others is not known. A total of 95,000 to 120,000 clones appear in this sample, less than 95% of them only once. The ten top clones hold under 0.85% of the sample. V is pruned by 1 base and J by 4 bases, leaving 0 bases of the junction without a gene match. CDR1 and CDR2 are drawn from the germline V gene: LGHNT, FRNRAP. The CDR3 runs 13 residues from the cysteine to the phenylalanine. Of all the DNA, just the CDR3 is kept, 39 bases in frame from base 1. Patients with autoimmune disease history or receiving systemic immunosuppression were excluded from the trial. In every dose cohort, peripheral blood was drawn for TCR sequencing at baseline, cycle 4 day 1, and cycle 7 day 1. Samples came from an open-label, multicenter, first-in-human phase I dose-escalation trial of ivuxolimab. Adults with locally advanced or metastatic melanoma, renal cell, hepatocellular, or head and neck squamous cell carcinoma were enrolled in the trial. Before TCR sequencing, CD4+ T cells and CD8+ T cells from peripheral blood were sorted into separate populations.

As for this clone: Its antigen has not been determined. Qualities for individual bases were not recorded, and no much larger clone is one base off.

The sample was CD4+ or CD8+ T cells sorted from blood, taken in a trial of the OX40 agonist ivuxolimab. This sequence was found in an adult with an advanced solid tumor such as melanoma, head and neck, liver or kidney cancer. The sequence joins TRBV12-5 to TRBJ2-7, with 8 bases in between that match TRBD1. The CDR3 protein sequence reads: CASGLGQGYEQYF. At the DNA level, the sequence is TGTGCTAGTGGTTTGGGACAGGGGTACGAGCAGTACTTC.